This TCR beta chain appears in the sequencing data of a study of blood T cell repertoires in COVID-19. Background on the study: PBMCs, B-cell-depleted T cells, or T cells provided the cDNA or gDNA that made up the material.

With V trimmed by 6 bases and J by 3 bases, 8 bases remained unmatched. The CDR3 contains 14 residues. Germline V gene sequence: CDR1 GTSNPN, CDR2 SVGIG (reference sequence). Method: immunoSEQ multiplex PCR; TCRdb's copy keeps in-frame clones and lacks some. Among fewer than 110,000 clones listed, around 94% were seen once. The sequence derives from a man in his forties or fifties with active COVID-19. The sequenced sample was peripheral blood. The chain employs TRBV30 and TRBJ2-7, with 10 bases identical to TRBD2. Here the CDR3 DNA reads TGTGCCTGCCGGCTAGCGGGAGATGTCTACGAGCAGTACTTC. As protein: CACRLAGDVYEQYF. The full variable domain, rest sourced from reference TRBV30 and TRBJ2-7, is SQTIHQWPATLVQPVGSPLSLECTVEGTSNPNLYWYRQAAGRGLQLLFYSVGIGQISSEVPQNLSASRPQDRQFILSSKKLLLSDSGFYLCACRLAGDVYEQYFGPGTRLTVT.